Below are 17 T cell receptor beta chains sequenced from a single sample in a study of PD-L1 blockade in urothelial cancer. Regarding time point: peripheral blood 6 weeks after treatment start. The protocol was immunoSEQ multiplex PCR, while the TCRdb copy is restricted to in-frame clones and leaves out a portion. The data contain about 120,000 clones, roughly 88% of them singletons. The starting material was PBMCs, obtained around atezolizumab (anti-PD-L1) treatment. These receptors all come from a man in his fifties or sixties with urothelial cancer.

The chain links TRBV2 to TRBJ2-5, with 8 nucleotides matching TRBD1. From germline, CDR1 is SNHLY and CDR2 FYNNEI. The V gene end was trimmed by 8 bases and the J gene end by 0 bases; junction bases not matched to a gene: 26. CDR3 length equals 21 residues. The CDR3 coding sequence is TGTGCCAGCTTCTTCGGGATAGCGACAGGGGTAAGGGTCGGAGACCAAGAGACCCAGTACTTC. Translated: CASFFGIATGVRVGDQETQYF.

J is TRBJ2-2 and V is TRBV5-1; D uncertain. The CDR3 consists of 12 residues. V was clipped by 5 bases and J by 4 bases, with 6 bases between them. The germline gives CDR1 SGHRS, CDR2 YFSETQ. As DNA, the CDR3 is TGCGCCAGCAGGCTAACCACCGGGGAGCTGTTTTTT. Translating it yields CASRLTTGELFF.

The chain couples TRBV29-1 to TRBJ1-3; the match to TRBD1 covers 7 bases. This CDR3 contains 15 residues. The V gene end was trimmed by 6 bases and the J gene end by 0 bases; junction bases not matched to a gene: 8. Germline values: CDR1 SQVTM, CDR2 ANQGSEA. The CDR3 protein is CSVRTGYLSGNTIYF. As DNA, the CDR3 is TGCAGCGTGCGGACAGGATACCTCTCTGGAAACACCATATATTTT.

The chain recombines TRBV29-1 with TRBJ1-5; 7 bases align to TRBD1. The CDR3 has 17 amino acids. Losses at the gene ends were 8 bases for V and 0 bases for J; bases not matched to a gene: 16. CDR1 and CDR2 (germline): SQVTM, ANQGSEA. CDR3 amino acids: CSPVVGDRSPSNQPQHF. In nucleotides, the CDR3 is TGCAGCCCCGTGGTCGGGGACAGATCACCTAGCAATCAGCCCCAGCATTTT. The full variable domain, in which reference TRBV29-1 and TRBJ1-5 provide the parts outside the CDR3, is SAVISQKPSRDICQRGTSLTIQCQVDSQVTMMFWYRQQPGQSLTLIATANQGSEATYESGFVIDKFPISRPNLTFSTLTVSNMSPEDSSIYLCSPVVGDRSPSNQPQHFGDGTRLSIL.

V is TRBV4-1 and J is TRBJ2-1; 8 bases match TRBD1. Germline V gives CDR1 MGHRA, CDR2 YSYEKL. The CDR3 is 15 amino acids. V was pared by 4 bases and J by 11 bases, with 13 bases of the junction left unmatched. The CDR3 nucleotides are TGCGCCAGCAGCCCGCTTGGACAGGGACATATCCAGCAGTTCTTC. The encoded protein is CASSPLGQGHIQQFF.

The V gene is TRBV30, the J gene TRBJ1-2; D gene uncertain. This CDR3 has 13 amino acids. The germline V gene encodes CDR1 GTSNPN and CDR2 SVGIG (reference sequence). V was clipped by 0 bases and J by 2 bases, with 7 bases between them. CDR3 sequence (DNA): TGTGCCTGGAGTGTAGTGGAGAACTATGGCTACACCTTC. As protein: CAWSVVENYGYTF.

The J gene is TRBJ2-1, the V gene TRBV7-2; 7 bases fit TRBD1. The CDR3 runs to 14 residues. Trimming cost V 5 bases and J 7 bases; bases outside gene matches: 8. In germline, CDR1 is SGHTA, CDR2 FQGNSA. The CDR3 sequence: CASSPRQGRNEQFF. The CDR3 nucleotides read TGTGCCAGCAGCCCTCGACAGGGACGAAATGAGCAGTTCTTC.

This clone was seen once. V is TRBV6-1 and J is TRBJ1-2, with D unclear. The CDR3 consists of 11 residues. Germline assignment: CDR1 MNHNS and CDR2 SASEGT. Trimming took off 5 bases at V and 8 bases at J, with 9 bases between the two ends. The CDR3 loop reads CASSYPRGYTF. CDR3 in DNA: TGTGCCAGCAGTTACCCTAGGGGCTACACCTTC.

The chain couples TRBV10-2 to TRBJ2-1, with TRBD2 matching 12 bases. The CDR3 contains 16 residues. Germline assignment: CDR1 WSHSY and CDR2 SAAADI. With 6 bases clipped from V and 9 bases from J, the junction kept 12 bases outside the gene matches. CDR3 in DNA: TGCGCCAGCAGCCCCGAAGGGGCTAGCGGGAGGGGTGAGCAGTTCTTC. Its translation is CASSPEGASGRGEQFF.

The chain couples TRBV7-2 to TRBJ2-5, with a weak D call TRBD2 (5 bases). Germline assignment: CDR1 SGHTA and CDR2 FQGNSA. With 3 bases removed from V and 5 bases from J, the gap between germline ends came to 13 bases. This CDR3 contains 14 residues. The CDR3 DNA reads as TGTGCCAGCAGCTTGGCCGGCCGGGGTGAGACCCAGTACTTC. Translated, it gives CASSLAGRGETQYF.

V is TRBV28 and J is TRBJ1-1, with D possibly being TRBD1 (5 bases). Germline CDR1 reads MDHEN; CDR2 reads SYDVKM. The CDR3 totals 11 residues. Trimming removed 6 bases at V and 4 bases at J, with 6 bases between. CDR3 region: CASRGVTEAFF. The DNA for the CDR3 is TGTGCCAGCAGAGGGGTCACTGAAGCTTTCTTT.

This clone was seen at least ten times. V is TRBV5-4 and J is TRBJ1-1, with D possibly TRBD1 on 5 matching bases. This CDR3 comprises 15 residues. V was pared by 0 bases and J by 5 bases, with 14 bases between. The germline V gene encodes CDR1 SGHNT and CDR2 YYREEE (reference sequence). DNA for the CDR3: TGTGCCAGCAGCTTGGGACACGGGGGTTATACTGAAGCTTTCTTT. The encoded protein is CASSLGHGGYTEAFF.

The chain employs TRBV4-2 and TRBJ2-7; TRBD1 is a possible D gene (5 bases). With 3 bases removed from V and 2 bases from J, the gap between germline ends came to 17 bases. This CDR3 is 16 amino acids long. The germline V gene has CDR1 LGHNA and CDR2 YNFKEQ. The CDR3 here is CASSQGLYTGPYEQYF. The CDR3 region has the DNA TGTGCCAGCAGCCAGGGCCTTTATACAGGCCCCTACGAGCAGTACTTC.

The rearrangement uses TRBV14 and TRBJ2-1, with unresolved D. The CDR3 has 14 amino acids. Between the trimmed V and J ends, which lost 0 bases and 5 bases, there was a span of 8 bases. Germline lookup yields CDR1 SGHDN and CDR2 FVKESK. This chain's CDR3 is CASSQDHSHNEQFF. In nucleotides, the CDR3 is TGTGCCAGCAGCCAAGATCATAGCCACAATGAGCAGTTCTTC.

The chain couples TRBV9 to TRBJ2-7; perhaps TRBD1 as D (5 bases). The V gene's germline CDR1 is SGDLS and CDR2 YYNGEE. The CDR3 runs 14 residues. V lost 1 base and J lost 0, with 8 bases in between. The CDR3 loop reads CASSVQGGSYEQYF. As DNA, the CDR3 is TGTGCCAGCAGCGTACAGGGCGGCTCCTACGAGCAGTACTTC. Filled out from reference TRBV9 and TRBJ2-7, the complete variable domain reads DSGVTQTPKHLITATGQRVTLRCSPRSGDLSVYWYQQSLDQGLQFLIQYYNGEERAKGNILERFSAQQFPDLHSELNLSSLELGDSALYFCASSVQGGSYEQYFGPGTRLTVT.

V and J are TRBV5-1 and TRBJ2-2; 7 bases agree with TRBD2. Germline CDR1 is SGHRS and CDR2 is YFSETQ. The CDR3 consists of 15 residues. With 1 base clipped from V and 3 bases from J, the junction kept 3 bases outside the gene matches. The CDR3 here is CASSLFREDTGELFF. The CDR3 DNA reads TGCGCCAGCAGCTTGTTCCGGGAGGACACCGGGGAGCTGTTTTTT.

This chain connects TRBV9 to TRBJ1-2, with 7 positions matching TRBD1. The CDR3 extends over 14 amino acids. The junction had 3 bases not matched to a gene; V was cut back by 1 base and J by 3 bases. Per germline, CDR1 SGDLS and CDR2 YYNGEE. CDR3 sequence: CASSVQGGDYGYTF. CDR3 in DNA: TGTGCCAGCAGCGTACAGGGGGGCGACTATGGCTACACCTTC.